This TCR beta chain was documented in a study of T cell changes during pregnancy in multiple sclerosis. Only in-frame clones appear in the TCRdb table, and some are missing; sequencing was by immunoSEQ multiplex PCR. The sample consists of roughly 40,000 clones, about 92% of them appearing once. After removal of 4 bases from V and 3 bases from J, the junction contained 2 bases not matched to a gene. The CDR3 spans 13 residues. The V gene's germline CDR1 is MNHEY and CDR2 SMNVEV (reference sequence). The receptor was derived from a female donor with multiple sclerosis, enrolled in a pregnancy study. The source material was CD8+ T cells from peripheral blood mononuclear cells, sampled in the first trimester of pregnancy. This chain connects TRBV27 to TRBJ2-5, with 7 bases lining up with TRBD1. CDR3 DNA sequence: TGTGCCAGCAGTTGGGACAGTGAAGAGACCCAGTACTTC. This gives the protein CASSWDSEETQYF.